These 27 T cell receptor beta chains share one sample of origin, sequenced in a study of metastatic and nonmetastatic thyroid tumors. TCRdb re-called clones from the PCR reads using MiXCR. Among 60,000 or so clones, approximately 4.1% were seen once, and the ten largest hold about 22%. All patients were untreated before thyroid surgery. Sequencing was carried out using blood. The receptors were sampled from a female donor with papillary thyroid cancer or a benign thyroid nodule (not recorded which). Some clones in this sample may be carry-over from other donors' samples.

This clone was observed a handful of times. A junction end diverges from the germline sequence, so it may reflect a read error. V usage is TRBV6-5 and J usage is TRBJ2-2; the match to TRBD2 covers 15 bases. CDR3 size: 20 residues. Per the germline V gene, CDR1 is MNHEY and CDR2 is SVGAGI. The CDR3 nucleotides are TGTGCCAGCAGTTACTCGAGGACTAGCGGGAGGGCGTCCCGGACCGTGGAGCTGTTTTTT. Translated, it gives CASSYSRTSGRASRTVELFF.

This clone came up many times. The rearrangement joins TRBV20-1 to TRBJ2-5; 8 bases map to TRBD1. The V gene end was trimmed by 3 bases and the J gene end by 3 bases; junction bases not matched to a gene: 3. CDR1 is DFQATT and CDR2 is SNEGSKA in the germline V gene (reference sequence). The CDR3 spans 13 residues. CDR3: CSARGQAKETQYF. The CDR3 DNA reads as TGCAGTGCTAGGGGACAGGCAAAAGAGACCCAGTACTTC.

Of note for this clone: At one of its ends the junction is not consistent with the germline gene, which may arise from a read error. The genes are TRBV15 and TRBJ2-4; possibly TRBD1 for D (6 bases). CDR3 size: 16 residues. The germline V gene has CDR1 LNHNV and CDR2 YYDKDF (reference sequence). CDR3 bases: TGTGCCACCAGCGAGGGGGTGGACACAGCCAAAAAAATTCGGTACTTC. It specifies CATSEGVDTAKKIRYF.

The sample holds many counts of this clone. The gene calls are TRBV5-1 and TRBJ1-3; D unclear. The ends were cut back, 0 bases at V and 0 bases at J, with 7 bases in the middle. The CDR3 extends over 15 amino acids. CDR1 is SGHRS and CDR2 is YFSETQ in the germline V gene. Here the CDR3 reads CASSLAAYSGNTIYF. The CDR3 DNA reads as TGCGCCAGCAGCTTGGCGGCCTACTCTGGAAACACCATATATTTT.

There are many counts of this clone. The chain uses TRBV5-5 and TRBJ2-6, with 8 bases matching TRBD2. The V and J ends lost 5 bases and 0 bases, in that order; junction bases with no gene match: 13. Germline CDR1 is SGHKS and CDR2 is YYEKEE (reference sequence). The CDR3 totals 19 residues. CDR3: CASRYLPSSGSSGANVLTF. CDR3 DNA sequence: TGTGCCAGCAGATACTTACCTTCGAGCGGGAGCTCTGGGGCCAACGTCCTGACTTTC.

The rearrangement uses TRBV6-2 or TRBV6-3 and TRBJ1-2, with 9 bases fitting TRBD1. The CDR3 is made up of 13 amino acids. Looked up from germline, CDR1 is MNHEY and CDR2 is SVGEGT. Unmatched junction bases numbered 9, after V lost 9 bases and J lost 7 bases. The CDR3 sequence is CASRTGQGVGYTF. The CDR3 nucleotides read TGTGCCAGTCGGACGGGACAGGGTGTTGGCTACACCTTC.

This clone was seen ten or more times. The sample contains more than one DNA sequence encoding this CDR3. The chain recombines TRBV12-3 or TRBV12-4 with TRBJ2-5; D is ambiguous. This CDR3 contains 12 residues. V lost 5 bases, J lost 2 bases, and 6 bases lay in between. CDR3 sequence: CASSQTQETQYF. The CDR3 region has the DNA TGTGCCAGCAGTCAGACACAAGAGACCCAGTACTTC.

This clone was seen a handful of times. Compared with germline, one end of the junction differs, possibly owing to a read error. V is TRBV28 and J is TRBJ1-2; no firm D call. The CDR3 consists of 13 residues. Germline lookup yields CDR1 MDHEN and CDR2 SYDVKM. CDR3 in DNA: TGTGCCAGCAATTTAAGGGCGGGTCGAGGCTACACCTTC. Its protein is CASNLRAGRGYTF.

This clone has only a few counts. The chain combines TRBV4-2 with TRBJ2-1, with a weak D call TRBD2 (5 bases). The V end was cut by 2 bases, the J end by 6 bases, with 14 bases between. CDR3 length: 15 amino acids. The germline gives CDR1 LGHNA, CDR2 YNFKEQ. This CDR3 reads CASSQSLAVFNEQFF. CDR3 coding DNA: TGTGCCAGCAGCCAATCTCTAGCAGTATTCAATGAGCAGTTCTTC.

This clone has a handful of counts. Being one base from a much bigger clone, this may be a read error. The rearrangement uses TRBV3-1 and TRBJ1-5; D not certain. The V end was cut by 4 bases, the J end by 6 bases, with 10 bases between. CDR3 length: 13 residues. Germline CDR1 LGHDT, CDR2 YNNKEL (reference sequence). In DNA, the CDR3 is TGTGCCAGCAGCCGAGATAGGAGTCAGCCCCAGCATTTT. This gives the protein CASSRDRSQPQHF. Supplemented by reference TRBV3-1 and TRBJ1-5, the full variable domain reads DTAVSQTPKYLVTQMGNDKSIKCEQNLGHDTMYWYKQDSKKFLKIMFSYNNKELIINETVPNRFSPKSPDKAHLNLHINSLELGDSAVYFCASSRDRSQPQHFGDGTRLSIL.

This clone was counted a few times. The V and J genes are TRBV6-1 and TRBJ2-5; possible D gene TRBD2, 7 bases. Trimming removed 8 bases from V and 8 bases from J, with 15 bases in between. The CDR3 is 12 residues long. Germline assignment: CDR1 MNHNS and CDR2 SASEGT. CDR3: CASSRGGDTQYF. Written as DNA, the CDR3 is TGTGCCAGCTCGAGGGGGGGCGATACCCAGTACTTC.

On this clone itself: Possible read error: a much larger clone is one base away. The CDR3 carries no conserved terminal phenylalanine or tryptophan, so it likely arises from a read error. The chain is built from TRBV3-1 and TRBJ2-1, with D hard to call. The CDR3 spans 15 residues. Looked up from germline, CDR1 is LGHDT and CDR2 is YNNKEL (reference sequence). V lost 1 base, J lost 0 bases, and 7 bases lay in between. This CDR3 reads CASSQGVSSYNEQFL. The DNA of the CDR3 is TGTGCCAGCAGCCAAGGGGTAAGCTCCTACAATGAGCAGTTCCTC.

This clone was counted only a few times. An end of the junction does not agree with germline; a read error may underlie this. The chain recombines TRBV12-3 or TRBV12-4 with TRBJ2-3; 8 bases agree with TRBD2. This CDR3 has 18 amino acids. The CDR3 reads CVSRQRAGGLSITDTQYF. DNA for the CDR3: TGTGTCAGCAGACAAAGGGCGGGAGGCCTCTCTATCACAGATACGCAGTATTTT.

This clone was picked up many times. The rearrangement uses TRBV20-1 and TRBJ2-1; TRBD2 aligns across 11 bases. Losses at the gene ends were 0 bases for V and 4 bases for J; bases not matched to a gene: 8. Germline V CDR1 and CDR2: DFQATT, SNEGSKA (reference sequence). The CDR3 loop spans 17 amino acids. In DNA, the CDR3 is TGCAGTGCTAGAGATACTACTAGCGGGGGAAGGTACAATGAGCAGTTCTTC. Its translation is CSARDTTSGGRYNEQFF.

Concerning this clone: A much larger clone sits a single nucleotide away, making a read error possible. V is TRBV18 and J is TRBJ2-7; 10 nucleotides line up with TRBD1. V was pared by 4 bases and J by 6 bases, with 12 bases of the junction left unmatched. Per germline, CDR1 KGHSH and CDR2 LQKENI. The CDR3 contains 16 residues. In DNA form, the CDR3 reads TGTGCCAGCTCACAAATCAGGGGACAGGGGCGAGGCGAGCAGTACTTC. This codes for CASSQIRGQGRGEQYF.

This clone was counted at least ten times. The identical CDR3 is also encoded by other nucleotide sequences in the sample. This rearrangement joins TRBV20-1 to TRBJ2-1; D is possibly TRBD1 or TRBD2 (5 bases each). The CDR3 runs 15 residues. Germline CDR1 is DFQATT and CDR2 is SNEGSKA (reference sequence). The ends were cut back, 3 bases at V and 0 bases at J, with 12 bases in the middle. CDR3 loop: CSARGLASSYNEQFF. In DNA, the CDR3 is TGCAGTGCTAGGGGGCTAGCCAGCTCCTACAATGAGCAGTTCTTC.

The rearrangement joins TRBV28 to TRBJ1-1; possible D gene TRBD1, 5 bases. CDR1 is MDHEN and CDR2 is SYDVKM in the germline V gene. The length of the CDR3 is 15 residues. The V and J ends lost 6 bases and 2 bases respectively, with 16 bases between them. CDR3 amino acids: CASSDSKGINTEAFF. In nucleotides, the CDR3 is TGTGCCAGCAGCGATTCGAAGGGGATAAACACTGAAGCTTTCTTT.

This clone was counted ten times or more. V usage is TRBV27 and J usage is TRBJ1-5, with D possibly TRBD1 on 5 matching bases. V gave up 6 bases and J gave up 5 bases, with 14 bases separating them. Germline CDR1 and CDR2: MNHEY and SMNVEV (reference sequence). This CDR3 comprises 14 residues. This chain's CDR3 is CASSPHGDYQPQHF. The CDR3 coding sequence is TGTGCCAGCAGCCCACACGGGGACTATCAGCCCCAGCATTTT.

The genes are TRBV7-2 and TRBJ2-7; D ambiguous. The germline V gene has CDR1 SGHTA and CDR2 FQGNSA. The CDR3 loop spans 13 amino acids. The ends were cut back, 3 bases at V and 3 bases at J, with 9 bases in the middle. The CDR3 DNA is TGTGCCAGCAGCTTTCGCAGTAACTACGAGCAGTACGTC. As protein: CASSFRSNYEQYV.

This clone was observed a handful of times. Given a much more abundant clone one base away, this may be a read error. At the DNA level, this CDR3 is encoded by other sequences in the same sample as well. CDR3 residues: CASSLASLAGPIATDTQYF. DNA for the CDR3: TGTGCCAGCAGCTTAGCTTCCCTAGCTGGACCGATAGCCACAGATACGCAGTATTTT. The chain couples TRBV7-9 to TRBJ2-3, with D perhaps matching TRBD2 (5 bases). V was trimmed by 0 bases and J by 2 bases, leaving 21 bases between them. Germline CDR1 and CDR2: SEHNR and FQNEAQ (reference sequence). The length of the CDR3 is 19 residues.

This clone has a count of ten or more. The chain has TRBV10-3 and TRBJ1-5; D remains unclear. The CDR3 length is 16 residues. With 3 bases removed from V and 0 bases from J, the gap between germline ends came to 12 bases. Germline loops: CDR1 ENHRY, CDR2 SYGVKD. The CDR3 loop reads CAISDPGIGSNQPQHF. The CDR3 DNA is TGTGCCATCAGTGATCCGGGGATTGGTAGCAATCAGCCCCAGCATTTT.

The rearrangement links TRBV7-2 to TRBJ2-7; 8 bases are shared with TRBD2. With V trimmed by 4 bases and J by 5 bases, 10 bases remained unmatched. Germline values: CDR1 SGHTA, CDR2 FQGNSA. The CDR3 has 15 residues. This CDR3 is CASSSGLVNPDEQYV. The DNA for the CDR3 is TGTGCCAGCAGCTCGGGACTAGTGAATCCCGACGAGCAGTACGTC.

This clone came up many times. For the CDR3, the DNA is TGTGCCAGCAGTTCCCTAAGGGGGGGGAGGGGAGCCAAAAACATTCAGTACTTC. This sequence encodes CASSSLRGGRGAKNIQYF. The gene calls are TRBV28 and TRBJ2-4; possibly TRBD2 for D (7 bases). Germline V gene lookup returns CDR1 MDHEN and CDR2 SYDVKM. The ends were cut back, 4 bases at V and 0 bases at J, with 19 bases in the middle. The CDR3 contains 18 residues.

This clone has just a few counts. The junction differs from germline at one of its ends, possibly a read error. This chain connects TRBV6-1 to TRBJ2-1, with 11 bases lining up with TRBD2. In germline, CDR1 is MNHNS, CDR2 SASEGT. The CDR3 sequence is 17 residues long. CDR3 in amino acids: CASSDSGLAVSYNKQFF. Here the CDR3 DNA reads TGCGCCAGCAGTGATTCGGGACTAGCGGTTTCCTACAATAAGCAGTTCTTC.

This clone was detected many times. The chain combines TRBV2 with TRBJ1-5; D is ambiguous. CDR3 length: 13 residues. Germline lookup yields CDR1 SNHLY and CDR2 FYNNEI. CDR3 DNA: TGTGCGGATCTCGGATCCCGCAATCAGCCCCAGCATTTT. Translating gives CADLGSRNQPQHF.

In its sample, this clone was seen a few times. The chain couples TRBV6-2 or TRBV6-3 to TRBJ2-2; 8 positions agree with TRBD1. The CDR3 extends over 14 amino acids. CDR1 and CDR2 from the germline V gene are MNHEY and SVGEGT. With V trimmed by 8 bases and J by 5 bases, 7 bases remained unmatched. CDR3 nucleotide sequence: TGTGCCAGCTCTCTGACAGGGGAAACCGGGGAGCTGTTTTTT. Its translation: CASSLTGETGELFF.

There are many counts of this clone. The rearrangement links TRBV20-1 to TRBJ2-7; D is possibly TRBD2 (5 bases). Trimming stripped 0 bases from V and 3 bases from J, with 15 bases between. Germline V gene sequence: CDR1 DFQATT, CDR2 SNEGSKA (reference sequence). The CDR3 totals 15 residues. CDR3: CSAREAEKHYYEQYF. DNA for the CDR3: TGCAGTGCTAGAGAAGCGGAGAAGCACTACTACGAGCAGTACTTC.